This TCR beta chain was recovered during a study of cytomegalovirus exposure and HLA in healthy donors (dated by TCRdb to about 2017). Broadly, across the study: In an earlier analysis of 550 to 750 of the donors, less than 350 Gb of sequence data and 117 million unique TCR beta sequences from about 190 million T cells were reported. Donor age, sex, ethnicity and CMV serostatus were compiled alongside the repertoire data. The study combined high-throughput TCR immunosequencing, statistical association of individual TCRs with disease status, and machine learning to predict cytomegalovirus infection status. To decide whether each TCR beta V gene segment behaved as functional or pseudogenic, an earlier analysis of 587 of the donors relied on high-throughput TCR beta sequencing. Roughly 300 gigabases of sequencing data and roughly 90 million unique TCR sequences were included in an early release covering roughly 700 HLA-typed donors. Class I and class II HLA loci were covered by the typing at four-digit resolution. Rather than drawing on any new phenotypic data, the later analysis identified candidate immune exposures from TCR beta sequences and the way those sequences occurred across donors. To study patterns of TCR occurrence, a later analysis re-analyzed previously published TCR beta repertoires from just over 650 donors and added high-resolution HLA genotyping. The genetic ancestry cluster associated with self-reported Caucasian donors included roughly four fifths of the roughly 360 genotyped donors. Five DR-DQ haplotypes were handled as single units for association and clustering because linkage in the cohort was strong. In a later genetic analysis, genome-wide SNP genotypes for about three fifths of the roughly 670 donors were used, and that subset was treated as a discovery cohort. The number of typed donors differed by locus: about 629-640 for A, B, C, DRB1 and DQB1; approximately 520 for DQA1; fewer than 610 for DPA1; and around 470 for DPB1. All discovery cohort repertoires had been generated on a single sequencing platform. The aim of the study was to test whether cataloging public T cell receptors could identify signatures of past pathogen exposure. Across about 370 genotyped donors of the cohort, an average of roughly 250,000 unique TCR beta nucleotide sequences per donor were sequenced, and 15% to 20% of those sequences were non-productive. In addition to the first cohort of roughly 700 subjects, a separate validation cohort of approximately 120 different subjects was used. The study used immunosequencing to profile the T cell repertoires of 600 to 850 subjects and linked those repertoires to cytomegalovirus serostatus. Study-wide findings and limitations: Sequencing depth was assumed to be roughly uniform across donors in the presence/absence analyses, though that assumption may not hold. Most CMV-associated TCR beta chains appeared to be HLA-restricted in a later analysis, and the HLA associations seemed to be driven largely by CMV exposure. According to a later genetic analysis, donors in an Asian-associated ancestry cluster had fewer N-insertions in productive TCRs than the approximately 630-donor mean. According to a later analysis, parvovirus B19, influenza, CMV and Epstein-Barr virus appeared linked to several top co-occurrence clusters. When HLA alleles, especially DR and DQ, strongly co-occurred, attributing TCR associations to individual alleles was difficult. A further reported finding was that TCR beta sequences accurately predicted the HLA-A and HLA-B alleles for most subjects in the first cohort. Three of the identified cytomegalovirus-associated TCR beta chains were confirmed in vitro to be specific for cytomegalovirus antigens. Specific HLA alleles were associated with 16,951 TCR beta sequences at a false discovery rate of 0.05 in a later analysis. A later analysis found that TCR association rates varied across HLA loci, with DRB1 alleles showing the most associated TCRs and HLA-C alleles the fewest. It was suggested by the authors that the approach could potentially be generalized to other disease states and immunological phenotypes. V-gene and J-gene trimming of TCR beta chains was associated with a missense DCLRE1C variant in a later genetic analysis, and the association was replicated in an independent cohort. Linkage disequilibrium might explain the correlated functional status among segregating V segments, but an unknown experimental factor could not be excluded. A cluster of highly shared sequence variants was judged likely to be a technical artifact of the sequencing pipeline. Because HLA typing was unavailable for some donors at each locus, only the typed subset was used in association tests. Across donors, most TCR sequences were observed very rarely, whereas some public TCRs were present in many individuals. In this cohort, only TCR beta chains were sequenced, and detectable features were limited by the absence of alpha or paired-chain data. The 87-base-pair reads could not distinguish some IMGT-functional V segments, including TRBV6-2 and TRBV6-3, so those segments were excluded. The only immune exposure information available for the cohort was CMV serostatus. Some 16 rarely observed V segments, including chromosome 9 orphons, were excluded from the earlier analysis of several hundred of the donors because counts were too low. The classifier was reported to diagnose cytomegalovirus status with high specificity and sensitivity in both the original and validation cohorts. A later analysis found that HLA-associated TCR beta chains were more clonally expanded and had lower generation probabilities than equally common non-associated chains. In an earlier analysis of 587 of the donors, most TCR beta V segments appeared in productive rearrangements about 90% or about 30% of the time, broadly matching IMGT annotations. In the study, roughly 160 TCR beta chains were listed as associated with cytomegalovirus.

The cohort comprised around 690 healthy bone marrow donors. At the time of sampling, all cohort members were nominally healthy, though unrecorded immune exposures were likely present. The donor was CMV seronegative and was included in the group of under 450 seronegative cohort members. A peripheral blood sample was collected from each donor, and TCR beta sequencing was performed on peripheral blood mononuclear cells. The Qiagen DNeasy Blood Extraction Kit was used to extract genomic DNA from the blood cell samples. Between the V and J ends, shortened by 5 bases and 0 bases respectively, the junction contains 11 bases. CDR1 and CDR2, looked up from the germline V gene, are MNHEY and SVGAGI. The CDR3 holds 15 amino acids from the cysteine to the phenylalanine. The retained sequence is limited to the CDR3, 45 bases, with the frame set at the first base. As regards this clone: This receptor's antigen is unknown. The sample holds no much larger clone one base away, and base qualities are not on file.

The receptor library was made with the immunoSEQ multiplex PCR assay. The multiplex PCR relied on a mix of 60 forward primers for TCR Vbeta segments and 13 reverse primers for TCR Jbeta segments. The CDR3 region of rearranged TCR beta genes was amplified from genomic DNA with a multiplex PCR assay. The Illumina HiSeq System was used to sequence the amplified TCR beta libraries as 87-base-pair reads. Per the authors' processing: In a later analysis, approximately 74 million unique TCR beta chains were counted across the 650 to 750 repertoires, and some 10 million of these chains were shared by at least two donors. A nearest-neighbor algorithm error-corrected the raw reads and collapsed the reads into unique sequences, merging closely related sequences to remove PCR and sequencing errors. CDR3 sequences were aligned to IMGT reference sequences to assign V, D and J gene segments. Each retained sequence needed at least a six-nucleotide match to both a V gene segment and a J gene segment. A rearrangement counted as productive if the CDR3 had no stop codons and remained in frame with V and J, and every other rearrangement counted as non-productive. Following IMGT convention, CDR3 was defined as the stretch from the second conserved V-encoded cysteine to the conserved J-encoded phenylalanine. The earlier analysis of more than 450 of the donors excluded sequences that lacked an unambiguous match to a single V gene segment. In an earlier analysis of almost 600 of the donors, a V segment was called functional when productive rearrangements were above 56.7%, and segregating when the standard deviation between donors exceeded 5%. A statistical classification framework was built for diagnosing cytomegalovirus status from the catalog of TCR beta chain sequences. A later analysis assigned V and J genes by comparing TCR nucleotide sequences with IMGT/GENE-DB human TR gene sequences. In a later analysis, CDR3 sequences and most-parsimonious VDJ recombination scenarios were assigned using the TCRdist pipeline. In a later analysis, each TCR beta chain was defined by its CDR3 amino acid sequence together with its V-gene family, and reads without a unique V-gene family were excluded. In a later analysis, 500 to 700 highly shared, low-generation-probability nucleotide sequences were removed to address suspected cross-contamination and a sequencing artifact. In a later analysis, a clonal expansion index for each public chain was calculated from normalized within-repertoire ranks of inferred template counts. A later analysis computed generation probabilities with a VDJ recombination model fitted to out-of-frame rearrangements, and checked the results against IGoR. A later analysis scored TCR-TCR, TCR-HLA and TCR-CMV co-occurrence with hypergeometric tests, applying a repertoire-size bias correction to TCR pairs. To estimate false discovery rates, a later analysis permuted the HLA or CMV assignments 20 times. A later analysis grouped co-occurring TCRs with DBSCAN, adding TCRdist sequence similarity when clustering within HLA-allele-positive subsets. Repertoires with fewer than 30,000 or more than 120,000 public chains, plus five repertoires with anomalous nucleotide sharing, were excluded from co-occurrence clustering. The source is immuneACCESS, and TCRdb retained only in-frame sequences with V and J called. Part of the clones is not carried over; for the studies checked, unresolved V genes explain less than half of this, and the remainder is unexplained. From that table come the V and J calls and clone size; the DNA was used to work out D and trimming. The sample table records 150,000 to 200,000 clones; just over 75% of these occur just once. The ten largest clones add up to approximately 1.5% of the sample.

The specimen sequenced was PBMCs. This receptor chain uses TRBV6-5 and TRBJ2-1, with an unclear D gene assignment. The receptor's source is a man in his forties in good health and CMV-seronegative. The CDR3 reads CASSRNQYSYNEQFF. In nucleotides, the sequence is TGTGCCAGCAGTCGCAACCAGTACTCCTACAATGAGCAGTTCTTC.